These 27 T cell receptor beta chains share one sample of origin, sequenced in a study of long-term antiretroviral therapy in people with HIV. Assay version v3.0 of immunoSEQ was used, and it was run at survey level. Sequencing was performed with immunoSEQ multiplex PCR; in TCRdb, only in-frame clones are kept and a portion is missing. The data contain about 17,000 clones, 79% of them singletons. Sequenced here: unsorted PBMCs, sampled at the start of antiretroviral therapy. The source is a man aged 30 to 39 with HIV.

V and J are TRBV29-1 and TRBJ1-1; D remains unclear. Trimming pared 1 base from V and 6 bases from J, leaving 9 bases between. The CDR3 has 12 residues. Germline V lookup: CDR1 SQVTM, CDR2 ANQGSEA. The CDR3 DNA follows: TGCAGCGTTGAAGGGGGATGGGCTGAAGCTTTCTTT. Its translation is CSVEGGWAEAFF.

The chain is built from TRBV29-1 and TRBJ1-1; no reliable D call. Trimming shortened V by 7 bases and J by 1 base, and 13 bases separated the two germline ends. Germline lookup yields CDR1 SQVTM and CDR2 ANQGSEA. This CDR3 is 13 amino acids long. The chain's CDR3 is CSAGLPANTEAFF. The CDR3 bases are TGCAGCGCCGGACTCCCGGCGAACACTGAAGCTTTCTTT. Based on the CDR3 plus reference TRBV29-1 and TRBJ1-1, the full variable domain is SAVISQKPSRDICQRGTSLTIQCQVDSQVTMMFWYRQQPGQSLTLIATANQGSEATYESGFVIDKFPISRPNLTFSTLTVSNMSPEDSSIYLCSAGLPANTEAFFGQGTRLTVV.

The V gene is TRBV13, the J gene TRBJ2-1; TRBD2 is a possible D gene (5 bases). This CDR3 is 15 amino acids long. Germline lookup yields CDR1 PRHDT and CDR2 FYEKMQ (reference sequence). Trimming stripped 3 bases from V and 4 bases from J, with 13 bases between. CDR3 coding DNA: TGTGCCAGCAGCTTTGAGCGGAGCCCTTACAATGAGCAGTTCTTC. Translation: CASSFERSPYNEQFF.

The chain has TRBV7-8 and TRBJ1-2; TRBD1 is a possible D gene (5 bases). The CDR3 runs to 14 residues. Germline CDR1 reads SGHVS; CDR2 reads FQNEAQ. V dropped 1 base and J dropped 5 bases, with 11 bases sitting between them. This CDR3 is CASSLVGDGYGYTF. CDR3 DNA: TGTGCCAGCAGCTTAGTAGGGGATGGATATGGCTACACCTTC.

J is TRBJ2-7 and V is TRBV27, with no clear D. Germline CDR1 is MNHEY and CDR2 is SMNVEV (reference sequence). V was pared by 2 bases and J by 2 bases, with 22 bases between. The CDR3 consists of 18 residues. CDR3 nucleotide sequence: TGTGCCAGCAGTTTAGTCCCCCTTAGGAACTATCTAACCTACGAGCAGTACTTC. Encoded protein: CASSLVPLRNYLTYEQYF.

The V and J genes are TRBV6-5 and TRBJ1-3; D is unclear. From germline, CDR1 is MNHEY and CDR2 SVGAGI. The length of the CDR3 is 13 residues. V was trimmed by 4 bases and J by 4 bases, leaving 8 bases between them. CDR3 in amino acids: CASSSRGGNTIYF. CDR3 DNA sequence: TGTGCCAGCAGTTCTCGGGGAGGAAACACCATATATTTT.

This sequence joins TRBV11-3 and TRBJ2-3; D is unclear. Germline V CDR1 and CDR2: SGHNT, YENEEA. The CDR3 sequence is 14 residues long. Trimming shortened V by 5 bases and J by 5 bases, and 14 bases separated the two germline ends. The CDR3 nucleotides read TGTGCCAGCAGCCTCACCGGGCTCCTAGATACGCAGTATTTT. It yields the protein CASSLTGLLDTQYF.

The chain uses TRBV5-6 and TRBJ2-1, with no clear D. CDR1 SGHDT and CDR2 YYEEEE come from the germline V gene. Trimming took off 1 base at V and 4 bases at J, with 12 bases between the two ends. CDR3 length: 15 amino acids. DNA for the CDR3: TGTGCCAGCAGCTTGAGATGGTTGGATTACAATGAGCAGTTCTTC. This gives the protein CASSLRWLDYNEQFF.

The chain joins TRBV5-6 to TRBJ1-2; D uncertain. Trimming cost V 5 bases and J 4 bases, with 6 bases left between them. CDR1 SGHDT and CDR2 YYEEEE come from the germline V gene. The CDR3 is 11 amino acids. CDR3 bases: TGTGCCAGCAGTAGGACCTATGGCTACACCTTC. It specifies CASSRTYGYTF.

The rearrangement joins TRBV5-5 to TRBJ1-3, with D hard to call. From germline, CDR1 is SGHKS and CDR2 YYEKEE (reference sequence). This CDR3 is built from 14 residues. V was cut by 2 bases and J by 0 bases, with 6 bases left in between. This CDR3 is CASSFEISGNTIYF. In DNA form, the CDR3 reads TGTGCCAGCAGCTTCGAGATCTCTGGAAACACCATATATTTT.

For the CDR3, the DNA is TGTGCCAGCAGCCAAGACAGGGGGAGTCCATATTGGAATGAGCAGTTCTTC. Protein sequence: CASSQDRGSPYWNEQFF. The chain uses TRBV14 and TRBJ2-1, with TRBD1 matching over 7 bases. The CDR3 has 17 residues. J gave up 7 bases and V 0 bases, and 12 bases lay outside the gene matches. Germline V CDR1 and CDR2: SGHDN, FVKESK.

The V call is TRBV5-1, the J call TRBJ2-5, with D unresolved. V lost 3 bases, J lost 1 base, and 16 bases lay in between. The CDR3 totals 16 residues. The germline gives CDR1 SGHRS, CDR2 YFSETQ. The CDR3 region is CASSSDQTVFQETQYF. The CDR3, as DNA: TGCGCCAGCAGCTCGGACCAGACGGTCTTCCAAGAGACCCAGTACTTC.

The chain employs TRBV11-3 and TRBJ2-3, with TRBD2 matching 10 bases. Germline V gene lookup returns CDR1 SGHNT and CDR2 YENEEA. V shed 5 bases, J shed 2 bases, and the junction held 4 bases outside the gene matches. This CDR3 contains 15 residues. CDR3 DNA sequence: TGTGCCAGCAGCCTAGGACTAGCGGTCACAGATACGCAGTATTTT. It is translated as CASSLGLAVTDTQYF.

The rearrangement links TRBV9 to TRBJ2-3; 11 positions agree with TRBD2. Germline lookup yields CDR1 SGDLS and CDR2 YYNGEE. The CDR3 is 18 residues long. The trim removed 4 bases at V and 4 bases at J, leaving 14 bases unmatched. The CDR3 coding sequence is TGTGCCAGCAGCATCACTAGCGGGAGCCCAGAAGTCTCAGATACGCAGTATTTT. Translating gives CASSITSGSPEVSDTQYF.

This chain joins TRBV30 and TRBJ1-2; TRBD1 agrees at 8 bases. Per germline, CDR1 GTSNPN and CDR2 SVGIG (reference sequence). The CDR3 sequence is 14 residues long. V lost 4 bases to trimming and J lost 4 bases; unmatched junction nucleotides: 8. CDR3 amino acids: CAWNVGQGFYGYTF. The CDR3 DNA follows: TGTGCCTGGAATGTAGGACAGGGTTTCTATGGCTACACCTTC.

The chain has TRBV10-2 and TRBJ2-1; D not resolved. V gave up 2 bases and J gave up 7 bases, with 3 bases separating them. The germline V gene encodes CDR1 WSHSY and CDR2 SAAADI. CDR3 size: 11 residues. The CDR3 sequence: CASSEGNEQFF. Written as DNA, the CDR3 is TGCGCCAGCAGTGAGGGGAATGAGCAGTTCTTC.

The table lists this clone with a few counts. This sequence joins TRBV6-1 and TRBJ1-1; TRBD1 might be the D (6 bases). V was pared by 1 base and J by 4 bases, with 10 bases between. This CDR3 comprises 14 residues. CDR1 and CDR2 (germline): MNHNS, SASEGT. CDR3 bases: TGTGCCAGCAGTGAAGTGGGACAACTCACTGAAGCTTTCTTT. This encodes CASSEVGQLTEAFF.

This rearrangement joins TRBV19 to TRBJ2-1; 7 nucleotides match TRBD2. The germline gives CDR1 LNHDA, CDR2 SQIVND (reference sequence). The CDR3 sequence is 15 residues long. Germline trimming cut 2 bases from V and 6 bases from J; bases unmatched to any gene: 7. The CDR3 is CASSISAGLFNEQFF. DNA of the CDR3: TGTGCCAGTAGTATATCAGCGGGACTCTTCAATGAGCAGTTCTTC.

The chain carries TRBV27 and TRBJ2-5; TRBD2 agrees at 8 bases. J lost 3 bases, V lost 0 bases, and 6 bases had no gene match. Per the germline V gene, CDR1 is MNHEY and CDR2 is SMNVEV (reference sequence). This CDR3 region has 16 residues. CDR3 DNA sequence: TGTGCCAGCAGTTTATCGGCCAGCGGGGGAGAAGAGACCCAGTACTTC. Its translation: CASSLSASGGEETQYF.

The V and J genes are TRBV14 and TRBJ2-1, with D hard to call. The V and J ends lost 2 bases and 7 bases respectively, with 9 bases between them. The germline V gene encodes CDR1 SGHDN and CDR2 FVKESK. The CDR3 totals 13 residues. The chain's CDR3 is CASSQHPNNEQFF. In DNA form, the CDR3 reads TGTGCCAGCAGCCAACACCCCAATAATGAGCAGTTCTTC.

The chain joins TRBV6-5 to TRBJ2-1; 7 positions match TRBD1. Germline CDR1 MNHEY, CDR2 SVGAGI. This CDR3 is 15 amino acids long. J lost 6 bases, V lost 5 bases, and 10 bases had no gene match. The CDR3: CASSVDRVRGNEQFF. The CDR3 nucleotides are TGTGCCAGCAGTGTCGACAGGGTGCGCGGCAATGAGCAGTTCTTC.

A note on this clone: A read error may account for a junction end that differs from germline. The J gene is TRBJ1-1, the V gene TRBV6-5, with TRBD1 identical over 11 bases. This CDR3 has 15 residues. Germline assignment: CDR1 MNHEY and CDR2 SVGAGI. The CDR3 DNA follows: TGTGCCAGCAGTGACTCCGGGACAGGGGGCACTGAAGCTTTCTTT. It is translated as CASSDSGTGGTEAFF.

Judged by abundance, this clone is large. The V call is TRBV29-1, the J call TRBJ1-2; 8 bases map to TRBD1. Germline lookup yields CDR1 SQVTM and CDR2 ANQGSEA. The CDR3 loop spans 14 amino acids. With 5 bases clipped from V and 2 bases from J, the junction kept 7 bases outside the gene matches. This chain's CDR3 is CSVPEDRDNYGYTF. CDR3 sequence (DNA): TGCAGCGTTCCTGAGGACAGGGACAACTATGGCTACACCTTC.

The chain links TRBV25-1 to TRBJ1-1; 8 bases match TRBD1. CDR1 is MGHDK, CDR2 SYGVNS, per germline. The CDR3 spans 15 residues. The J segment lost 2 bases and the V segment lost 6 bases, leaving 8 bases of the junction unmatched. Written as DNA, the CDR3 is TGTGCCAGCAGAGAACAGGGGGGGGGCAACACTGAAGCTTTCTTT. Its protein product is CASREQGGGNTEAFF. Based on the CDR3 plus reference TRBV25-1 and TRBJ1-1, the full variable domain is EADIYQTPRYLVIGTGKKITLECSQTMGHDKMYWYQQDPGMELHLIHYSYGVNSTEKGDLSSESTVSRIRTEHFPLTLESARPSHTSQYLCASREQGGGNTEAFFGQGTRLTVV.

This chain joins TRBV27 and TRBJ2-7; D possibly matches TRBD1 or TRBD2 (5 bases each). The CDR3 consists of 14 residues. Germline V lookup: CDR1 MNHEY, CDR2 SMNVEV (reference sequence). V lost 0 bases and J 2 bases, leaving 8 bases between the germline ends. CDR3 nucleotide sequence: TGTGCCAGCAGTTTATCAGGGACCCCCTACGAGCAGTACTTC. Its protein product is CASSLSGTPYEQYF.

This CDR3 reads CASSYAGTGPYYEQYF. For the CDR3, the DNA is TGTGCCAGCAGCTACGCCGGGACAGGACCTTACTACGAGCAGTACTTC. The chain carries TRBV11-3 and TRBJ2-7; TRBD1 aligns across 8 bases. V was clipped by 4 bases and J by 3 bases; unmatched bases: 11. The CDR3 extends over 16 amino acids. Germline CDR1 SGHNT, CDR2 YENEEA.

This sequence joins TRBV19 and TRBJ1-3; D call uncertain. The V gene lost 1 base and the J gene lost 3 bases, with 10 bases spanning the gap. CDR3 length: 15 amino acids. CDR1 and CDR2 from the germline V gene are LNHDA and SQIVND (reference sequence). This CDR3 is CASSIGRALGNTIYF. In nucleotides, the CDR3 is TGTGCCAGTAGTATAGGACGGGCTCTTGGAAACACCATATATTTT.